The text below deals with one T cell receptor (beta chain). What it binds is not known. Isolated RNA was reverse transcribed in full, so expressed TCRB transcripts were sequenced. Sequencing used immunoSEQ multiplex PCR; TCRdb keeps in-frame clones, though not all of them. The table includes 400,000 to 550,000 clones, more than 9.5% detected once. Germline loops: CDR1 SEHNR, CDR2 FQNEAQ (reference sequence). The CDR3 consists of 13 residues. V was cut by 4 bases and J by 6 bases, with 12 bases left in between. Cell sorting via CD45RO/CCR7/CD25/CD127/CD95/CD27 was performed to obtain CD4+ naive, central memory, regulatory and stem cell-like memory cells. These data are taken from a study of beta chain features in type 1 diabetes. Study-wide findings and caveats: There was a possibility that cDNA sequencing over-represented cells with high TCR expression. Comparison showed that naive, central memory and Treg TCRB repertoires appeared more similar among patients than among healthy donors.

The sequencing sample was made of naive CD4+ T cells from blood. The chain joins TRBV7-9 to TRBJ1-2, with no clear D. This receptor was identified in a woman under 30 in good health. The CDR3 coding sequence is TGTGCCAGCAGCTCTCCCACCCTCCATGGCTACACCTTC. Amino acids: CASSSPTLHGYTF.